A selection of T cell receptor beta chains follows, all from one sample in a study of T cells in tuberculosis. Clones were sequenced by immunoSEQ multiplex PCR, and TCRdb holds only the in-frame ones, with some missing. The data hold 80,000 to 100,000 clones, with under 95% observed a single time. The specimen sequenced was CD1b-GMM tetramer-negative cells sorted from PBMCs. The receptor set was obtained from an adult woman with latent tuberculosis. The CDR3 runs from the conserved cysteine through the conserved F or W. Each record gives: J gene, V gene, clone size, D gene, CDR3 length, CDR3 protein, CDR3 DNA. D genes are given only for firm matches. For some rows the clone size is stated as once, few or many, or as a class when expanded; others skip it.

TRBJ1-2 | TRBV6-5 | - | TRBD1 | 12 | CASKQGALGYTF | TGTGCCAGCAAGCAGGGGGCGCTTGGCTACACCTTC
TRBJ1-6 | TRBV7-8 | once | - | 17 | CASSKPTGTMYNSPLHF | TGTGCCAGCAGCAAGCCAACCGGGACAATGTATAATTCACCCCTCCACTTT
TRBJ2-2 | TRBV11-2 | - | - | 13 | CASSPHNTGELFF | TGTGCCAGCAGCCCCCATAACACCGGGGAGCTGTTTTTT
TRBJ1-2 | TRBV7-9 | - | TRBD1 | 13 | CAGTYGDRSGYTF | TGTGCCGGGACGTATGGGGACAGAAGTGGCTACACCTTC
TRBJ2-3 | TRBV4-1 | once | - | 17 | CASSQDSAAVSTDTQYF | TGCGCCAGCAGCCAAGATTCCGCGGCGGTGAGCACAGATACGCAGTATTTT
TRBJ1-1 | TRBV29-1 | - | - | 12 | CSVEGGGTEAFF | TGCAGCGTTGAGGGGGGAGGCACTGAAGCTTTCTTT
TRBJ2-1 | TRBV19 | - | - | 14 | CASSKGQVHNEQFF | TGTGCCAGTTCGAAGGGACAAGTCCACAATGAGCAGTTCTTC
TRBJ2-2 | TRBV7-2 | once | TRBD2 | 16 | CASLVAGGPSTGELFF | TGTGCCAGCTTGGTAGCGGGGGGGCCTAGCACCGGGGAGCTGTTTTTT
TRBJ1-2 | TRBV6-1 | - | - | 15 | CASSEGQVSNYGYTF | TGTGCCAGCAGTGAAGGCCAGGTATCTAACTATGGCTACACCTTC
TRBJ1-2 | TRBV6-6 | - | - | 12 | CASSSQGRGYTF | TGTGCCAGCAGTTCACAGGGTCGTGGCTACACCTTC
TRBJ1-4 | TRBV5-1 | - | TRBD1 | 16 | CASSQSGGMANEKLFF | TGCGCCAGCAGTCAGTCAGGGGGGATGGCTAATGAAAAACTGTTTTTT
TRBJ2-7 | TRBV29-1 | few | TRBD1 | 13 | CSVGQGRNYEQYF | TGCAGCGTTGGACAGGGTAGGAACTACGAGCAGTACTTC
TRBJ1-1 | TRBV27 | - | - | 17 | CASSGDRFRTGNTEAFF | TGTGCCAGCAGTGGCGACAGGTTCCGAACGGGCAACACTGAAGCTTTCTTT
TRBJ2-4 | TRBV6-6 | few | - | 12 | CASLGASNIQYF | TGTGCCAGTCTAGGGGCTTCAAACATTCAGTACTTC
TRBJ1-1 | TRBV19 | - | - | 13 | CASSLGAGTEAFF | TGTGCCAGTTCCCTGGGTGCGGGCACTGAAGCTTTCTTT
TRBJ2-3 | TRBV27 | - | TRBD2 | 16 | CASSPEWRGAGDTQYF | TGTGCCAGCAGTCCCGAATGGCGGGGGGCGGGAGATACGCAGTATTTT
TRBJ2-4 | TRBV28 | - | TRBD2 | 15 | CASSLSHSGGGLKYF | TGTGCCAGCAGCCTCTCCCACAGCGGGGGGGGACTTAAGTACTTC
TRBJ2-7 | TRBV6-6 | - | - | 12 | CASGRSSYEQYF | TGTGCCAGCGGCCGGAGCTCCTACGAGCAGTACTTC
TRBJ1-1 | TRBV5-1 | once | TRBD1 | 15 | CASSLDGQGAPEAFF | TGCGCCAGCAGCTTGGATGGACAGGGGGCCCCTGAAGCTTTCTTT
TRBJ2-3 | TRBV29-1 | - | - | 15 | CSAPPGTHGTDTQYF | TGCAGCGCACCGCCAGGAACTCACGGCACAGATACGCAGTATTTT
TRBJ2-3 | TRBV13 | - | TRBD2 | 14 | CASALAGGSDTQYF | TGTGCCAGCGCCCTAGCGGGGGGGTCAGATACGCAGTATTTT
TRBJ2-2 | TRBV12-5 | - | - | 13 | CASGSGGPGELFF | TGTGCTAGTGGTTCCGGGGGGCCCGGGGAGCTGTTTTTT
TRBJ2-7 | TRBV13 | - | TRBD2 | 16 | CASSSHTTSGSYEQYF | TGTGCCAGCAGCTCACACACGACTAGCGGTTCCTACGAGCAGTACTTC
TRBJ2-7 | TRBV5-1 | - | TRBD2 | 17 | CASSLAPSGGAWHEQYF | TGCGCCAGCAGCTTGGCCCCTAGCGGGGGGGCCTGGCACGAGCAGTACTTC
TRBJ2-3 | TRBV19 | - | - | 15 | CASRVRGSLGDTQYF | TGTGCCAGTAGAGTTCGGGGTTCGTTAGGAGATACGCAGTATTTT